What follows is one T cell receptor (beta chain) and its context. Its specificity is not known. This sample stems from a study of T-cell memory formation after mild COVID-19. Broader study findings: Shrinking CD4+ clones resided mostly in CM and EM, and CD8+ ones in EMRA. Some clones that responded turned up in pre-infection memory, which suggests that cross-reactive memory joined in.

Between the trimmed V and J ends, which lost 3 bases and 4 bases, there was a span of 9 bases. Looked up from germline, CDR1 is SGHTA and CDR2 is FQGNSA. The CDR3 consists of 14 residues. TCR alpha and TCR beta cDNA libraries carrying sample barcodes and UMIs were produced by 5'RACE using constant-segment primers. TCRdb re-called the 5' RACE reads with MiXCR, one entry per CDR3 protein. The sample carries a few hundred thousand distinct CDR3 sequences, over 15% recorded once. The sequence was obtained from a man younger than 35 who had mild COVID-19 (a few samples of this study predate the infection). Cell type and time point are not known. V and J are TRBV7-2 and TRBJ2-2; D ambiguous. The material sequenced was PBMCs or a T cell subset sorted from them (not recorded which). The CDR3 spells CASSFLSRTGELFF. The DNA of the CDR3 is TGTGCCAGCAGCTTTCTCTCCCGCACCGGGGAGCTGTTTTTT.